This T cell receptor beta chain was sequenced for a study of Graves' ophthalmopathy and Graves' hyperthyroidism. In regard to this clonotype: Its antigen remains unidentified.

Whole-study findings and limits: Most thyroid clonotypes with frequency above 0.001 were detected in blood too.

Amplifying from RNA transcripts, the study obtained TCR beta CDR3 regions. HTBI primers were employed in first-round RT-PCR, then a second-round multiplex PCR followed. TCRdb reprocessed the multiplex PCR reads with MiXCR, giving one entry per CDR3 protein. The repertoire has hundreds of thousands of distinct CDR3 sequences, around a fifth of them found once; the top ten carry roughly 7.4%. PBMCs were isolated by Ficoll-Paque density gradient centrifugation, using roughly 10 ml of fresh peripheral blood as the starting material. There are 13 residues in the CDR3. Germline loops: CDR1 GTSNPN, CDR2 SVGIG (reference sequence). Trimming took 0 bases from V and 6 from J, leaving 9 bases between them.

Material for sequencing was peripheral blood. The rearrangement links TRBV30 to TRBJ1-5; no definite D call. This receptor was obtained from a woman aged 18-35 years with stable Graves' hyperthyroidism. Some clones in this sample may be carry-over from other donors' samples. CDR3 region: CAWSVSGGQPQHF. CDR3 bases: TGTGCCTGGAGTGTCTCCGGTGGTCAGCCCCAGCATTTT. The full variable domain, completed using reference TRBV30 and TRBJ1-5, is SQTIHQWPATLVQPVGSPLSLECTVEGTSNPNLYWYRQAAGRGLQLLFYSVGIGQISSEVPQNLSASRPQDRQFILSSKKLLLSDSGFYLCAWSVSGGQPQHFGDGTRLSIL.